The sequence of this T cell receptor (beta chain) was determined in a study of T cells after yellow fever vaccination. Whole-study context: SMART-Seq v4 Ultra Low Input prepared the low-cell-number fractions. Study-level findings and limits: Researchers report a weaker secondary response that nonetheless peaked faster, day 5 versus 15. Most clones from primary vaccination were detected again post-booster (about 95% CD4, about 88% CD8).

This clonotype has more than one count but fewer than ten. Antigen: not known. V shed 8 bases, J shed 8 bases, and the junction held 19 bases outside the gene matches. From germline, CDR1 is GTSNPN and CDR2 SVGIG (reference sequence). This CDR3 has 16 amino acids. Making TCR cDNA involved 5'RACE template switching, which added UMIs and a universal primer site. TCRdb passed the 5' RACE reads through MiXCR, listing each CDR3 protein once. The sample yields 300,000 to 350,000 distinct CDR3 sequences, roughly 10% seen once. This sequence was found in a man in his late teens or twenties who received the YFV17D yellow fever vaccine. The rearrangement joins TRBV30 to TRBJ2-1, with 9 bases aligning to TRBD1. The source was CD4+ T cells sorted from PBMCs, collected 45 days after the yellow fever booster vaccination. In nucleotides, the CDR3 is TGTGCCCGGGACAGGGATGGAGAGTGGGCTGGGTATGAGCAGTTCTTC. Amino acid sequence: CARDRDGEWAGYEQFF.